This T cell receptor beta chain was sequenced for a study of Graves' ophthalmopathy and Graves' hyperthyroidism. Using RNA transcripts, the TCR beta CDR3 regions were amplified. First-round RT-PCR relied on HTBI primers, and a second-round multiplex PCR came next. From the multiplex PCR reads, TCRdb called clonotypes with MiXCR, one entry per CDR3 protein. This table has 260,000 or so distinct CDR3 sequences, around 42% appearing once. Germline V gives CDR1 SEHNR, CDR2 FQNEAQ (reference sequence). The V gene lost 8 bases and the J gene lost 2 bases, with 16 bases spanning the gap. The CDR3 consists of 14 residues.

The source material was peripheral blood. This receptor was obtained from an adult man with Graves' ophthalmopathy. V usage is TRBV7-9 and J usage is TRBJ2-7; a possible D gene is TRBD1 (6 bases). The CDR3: CASRYRAATYEQYF. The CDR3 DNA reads TGTGCCAGCCGGTACAGGGCCGCCACCTACGAGCAGTACTTC.